This TCR beta chain was obtained from a study of spatial heterogeneity in lung cancer. This clonotype was seen repeatedly, ten times or more. TCRdb ran MiXCR on the 5' RACE reads and lists one entry per CDR3 protein. Among around 32,000 distinct CDR3 sequences listed, roughly 10% were seen once. Time point defined: blood at routine non-recurrence follow-up after resection. V was trimmed by 4 bases and J by 0 bases, leaving 10 bases between them. Germline V gene data show CDR1 as SGHRS and CDR2 as YFSETQ. The length of the CDR3 is 15 residues. The chain recombines TRBV5-1 with TRBJ2-2; no clear D gene. The sequences come from PBMCs, collected at follow-up. The sequence was obtained from a female donor with early-stage non-small cell lung cancer. The DNA of the CDR3 is TGCGCCAGCAGCCTTAGTGGTACGAACACCGGGGAGCTGTTTTTT. This codes for CASSLSGTNTGELFF.